This is a list of T cell receptor beta chains from one sample in a study of blood T cell repertoires in COVID-19. The repertoire was sequenced with immunoSEQ multiplex PCR; TCRdb's copy has only in-frame clones and lacks some. Here the sample spans about 120,000 clones, less than 90% being singletons. Input material: peripheral blood. These receptors all come from a woman older than 75 with acute or convalescent COVID-19. CDR3s include the opening cysteine and the closing phenylalanine or tryptophan. The order of the fields is D gene, J gene, clone size, V gene, CDR3 DNA, CDR3 protein. D genes are given only for firm matches. A row's size may be missing; if present it is once, few, many or a size class.

NA | TRBJ1-1 | NA | TRBV15 | TGTGCCACCAGCAACCCGGGGGGGAACACTGAAGCTTTCTTT | CATSNPGGNTEAFF
NA | TRBJ1-4 | NA | TRBV6-5 | TGTGCCAGCAACGACAGGTTAAATGAAAAACTGTTTTTT | CASNDRLNEKLFF
NA | TRBJ1-2 | NA | TRBV28 | TGTGCCAGCAGGGGTCGATTAGACCTCGGACAAGTCTACACCTTC | CASRGRLDLGQVYTF
TRBD2 | TRBJ2-1 | NA | TRBV29-1 | TGCAGCGTGGGGGGGTTGGCTAGCGGGTACAATGAGCAGTTCTTC | CSVGGLASGYNEQFF
NA | TRBJ1-1 | NA | TRBV19 | TGTGCCAGTACACCATACAGGGAGAACACTGAAGCTTTCTTT | CASTPYRENTEAFF
TRBD1 | TRBJ1-4 | NA | TRBV7-6 | TGTGCCAGCAGCCGCCAGACAGGGGATAATGAAAAACTGTTTTTT | CASSRQTGDNEKLFF
NA | TRBJ1-6 | NA | TRBV2 | TGTGCCAGCAGTGACTACCTTTTTTCACCCCTCCACTTT | CASSDYLFSPLHF
NA | TRBJ2-1 | NA | TRBV7-9 | TGTGCCAGCAGCCTCCTACCTAGTACCAATGAGCAGTTCTTC | CASSLLPSTNEQFF
TRBD1 | TRBJ2-1 | NA | TRBV12-3/TRBV12-4 | TGTGCCAGCAGTTCCAGGGGGATTGAGCAGTTCTTC | CASSSRGIEQFF
NA | TRBJ1-4 | NA | TRBV7-2 | TGTGCCAGCAGACCGCAGGGGCTTGGAAATGAAAAACTGTTTTTT | CASRPQGLGNEKLFF
NA | TRBJ1-4 | NA | TRBV5-1 | TGCGCCAGCGGGAGTGACCTAACGACCGAAAAACTGTTTTTT | CASGSDLTTEKLFF
TRBD1 | TRBJ1-2 | NA | TRBV28 | TGTGCCAGCAGTTCCAGCGGGACAGGGTGGGGCTACACCTTC | CASSSSGTGWGYTF
NA | TRBJ1-1 | NA | TRBV11-1 | TGTGCCAGCAGCAACCAAGTGGGGAGGACTGAAGCTTTCTTT | CASSNQVGRTEAFF
TRBD1 | TRBJ1-5 | NA | TRBV12-3/TRBV12-4 | TGTGCCAGCAGCAGGGGGCGTCCAATGGCCCAGCATTTT | CASSRGRPMAQHF
NA | TRBJ1-2 | NA | TRBV6-6 | TGTGCCAGCAGTTCACAACCCAGGGCCGCCCTACACACCTTC | CASSSQPRAALHTF
NA | TRBJ2-2 | NA | TRBV6-5 | TGTGCCAGCAAGGGGACTGAGGAGCTGTTTTTT | CASKGTEELFF
NA | TRBJ1-6 | NA | TRBV5-4 | TGTGCCAGCAGCTTGGGGCAGTATAATTCACCCCTCCACTTT | CASSLGQYNSPLHF
TRBD1 | TRBJ1-2 | NA | TRBV20-1 | TGCAGTGCGGGGACAGATAAGGGCTACACCTTC | CSAGTDKGYTF
TRBD1 | TRBJ1-4 | NA | TRBV2 | TGTGCCAGCAAGGACAGGGAGGTTACTAATGAAAAACTGTTTTTT | CASKDREVTNEKLFF
NA | TRBJ1-2 | NA | TRBV2 | TGTGCCAGCAGTGAAGCGGGCCAGAGCTATGGCTACACCTTC | CASSEAGQSYGYTF
TRBD1 | TRBJ2-7 | NA | TRBV6-2/TRBV6-3 | TGTGCCAGCAGTTACTCGCGGGCAAGACAGGGACCTTACTACGAGCAGTACTTC | CASSYSRARQGPYYEQYF
TRBD2 | TRBJ2-7 | NA | TRBV6-5 | TGTGCCAGCACCCGCGAGGCGGGGGGCGGCGAGCAGTACTTC | CASTREAGGGEQYF
TRBD1 | TRBJ1-1 | few | TRBV5-1 | TGCGCCAGCAGCGAGAGGGGACAGCGAGGATCTGAAGCTTTCTTT | CASSERGQRGSEAFF
NA | TRBJ1-1 | NA | TRBV20-1 | TGCAGTGTACCGGTCTCTGAAGCTTTCTTT | CSVPVSEAFF
NA | TRBJ2-4 | NA | TRBV11-2 | TGTGCCAGCAGCTCTAGACAGACCTTAGCCAAAAACATTCAGTACTTC | CASSSRQTLAKNIQYF
NA | TRBJ1-1 | NA | TRBV4-1 | TGCGCCAGCAGCCAAAGCGGGGACGGACACAACACTGAAGCTTTCTTT | CASSQSGDGHNTEAFF
TRBD1 | TRBJ1-1 | NA | TRBV5-1 | TGCGCCAGCAGAAGACAGGGGAGCACTGAAGCTTTCTTT | CASRRQGSTEAFF
TRBD2 | TRBJ2-1 | NA | TRBV4-2 | TGTGCCAGCAGCCAAGTACCGTCTGCTCTAGCGGCCTACAATGAGCAGTTCTTC | CASSQVPSALAAYNEQFF
NA | TRBJ1-2 | few | TRBV5-8 | TGTGCCAGCAGCTTGGAAGGGAGTGGGTATGGCTACACCTTC | CASSLEGSGYGYTF
NA | TRBJ2-5 | NA | TRBV7-9 | TGTGCCAGCAGCACCCGGGACTCCCGCCAGGAGACCCAGTACTTC | CASSTRDSRQETQYF
NA | TRBJ2-5 | NA | TRBV5-1 | TGCGCCAGCAGCCCCGAGGTTCGGACCCAGTACTTC | CASSPEVRTQYF
NA | TRBJ2-2 | NA | TRBV6-1 | TGTGCCAGCAGTGAATTGAAGGGGTACACCGGGGAGCTGTTTTTT | CASSELKGYTGELFF
TRBD1 | TRBJ1-3 | NA | TRBV7-2 | TGTGCCAGCAGCCTGTACAGGGGTCGTACTGGAAACACCATATATTTT | CASSLYRGRTGNTIYF
NA | TRBJ2-3 | NA | TRBV7-9 | TGTGCCAGCAGCTTAAATTTTCTGAGCACAGATACGCAGTATTTT | CASSLNFLSTDTQYF
TRBD1 | TRBJ1-6 | few | TRBV7-8 | TGTGCCAGCAGCTTAAGGTTGTACGGGACAGCCAATAATTCACCCCTCCACTTT | CASSLRLYGTANNSPLHF
TRBD1 | TRBJ1-1 | NA | TRBV9 | TGTGCCAGCAGCGTGGGACAGGGAGTTAAACCTGAAGCTTTCTTT | CASSVGQGVKPEAFF
NA | TRBJ2-5 | NA | TRBV7-9 | TGTGCCAGCAGCTTAGGGGGGGGCGTAGAGACCCAGTACTTC | CASSLGGGVETQYF
NA | TRBJ1-1 | NA | TRBV18 | TGTGCCAGCTCAACCGGGACACCTAACACTGAAGCTTTCTTT | CASSTGTPNTEAFF
NA | TRBJ1-5 | NA | TRBV6-5 | TGTGCCAGCAGATCCGGCAGGTCGGGGGGACAGCCCCAGCATTTT | CASRSGRSGGQPQHF
TRBD2 | TRBJ2-2 | NA | TRBV19 | TGTGCCGGGGGGGGAACGGGACGGAACACCGGGGAGCTGTTTTTT | CAGGGTGRNTGELFF
NA | TRBJ2-1 | NA | TRBV9 | TGTGCCAGCAGCGCGACAGTATACAATGAGCAGTTCTTC | CASSATVYNEQFF
NA | TRBJ2-3 | NA | TRBV28 | TGTGCCAGCAGTTTAGTGGCCACAGATACGCAGTATTTT | CASSLVATDTQYF
NA | TRBJ2-3 | NA | TRBV21-1 | TGTGCCAGCACCCGAGGGACTAGCGGGGGGGCTAGCACAGATACGCAGTATTTT | CASTRGTSGGASTDTQYF
TRBD1 | TRBJ1-2 | few | TRBV19 | TGTGCCAGCCAATTGACAGGGATGCGCGGCTACACCTTC | CASQLTGMRGYTF
NA | TRBJ2-7 | NA | TRBV7-2 | TGTGCCAGCAGCTTACAGGGGTCTTTGAGGAGCTACGAGCAGTACTTC | CASSLQGSLRSYEQYF
NA | TRBJ1-5 | NA | TRBV4-2 | TGTGCCAGCAGCCAAGTGGCCGGCAATCAGCCCCAGCATTTT | CASSQVAGNQPQHF
TRBD2 | TRBJ2-5 | NA | TRBV5-4 | TGTGCCAGCAGCCTGAGACTAGCGGGAGAGACCCAGTACTTC | CASSLRLAGETQYF
TRBD1 | TRBJ1-5 | few | TRBV4-1 | TGCGCCAGCAGCCCCCCCGACAGGGGAGGGAGTCAGCCCCAGCATTTT | CASSPPDRGGSQPQHF
NA | TRBJ2-2 | NA | TRBV14 | TGTGCCAGCAGCCAAGATCTCATTCAGACCGGGGAGCTGTTTTTT | CASSQDLIQTGELFF
NA | TRBJ2-5 | few | TRBV28 | TGTGCCAGCCGGTCGTCCCAAGAGACCCAGTACTTC | CASRSSQETQYF
NA | TRBJ2-4 | NA | TRBV19 | TGTGCCAGTAGTTCACAGGGAACCAAAAACATTCAGTACTTC | CASSSQGTKNIQYF
TRBD1 | TRBJ1-2 | NA | TRBV5-5 | TGTGCCAGCAGCCCAACCGGACAGGGTAGCGGTGGCTACACCTTC | CASSPTGQGSGGYTF
NA | TRBJ1-2 | NA | TRBV6-1 | TGTGCCAGCAGTGAATTGGAGGACCTTGGCTACACCTTC | CASSELEDLGYTF
TRBD2 | TRBJ2-3 | NA | TRBV9 | TGTGCCAGCAGCCCCCAAAGCGGGGGGGTGACAGATACGCAGTATTTT | CASSPQSGGVTDTQYF
TRBD1 | TRBJ2-2 | once | TRBV19 | TGTGCCAGTAGTCAACAGGGGGCCTCTATATACACCGGGGAGCTGTTTTTT | CASSQQGASIYTGELFF
TRBD1 | TRBJ1-1 | NA | TRBV5-1 | TGCGCCAGCAGCTCGAACCAGGGGGCAGAGAACACTGAAGCTTTCTTT | CASSSNQGAENTEAFF
TRBD1 | TRBJ2-1 | NA | TRBV5-8 | TGTGCCAGCAGCTTTCGACAGGGGGCGCGGAACAATGAGCAGTTCTTC | CASSFRQGARNNEQFF
NA | TRBJ1-2 | NA | TRBV4-2 | TGTGCCAGCAGCCAAGATCGGGCAGGGTGGGACTATGGCTACACCTTC | CASSQDRAGWDYGYTF